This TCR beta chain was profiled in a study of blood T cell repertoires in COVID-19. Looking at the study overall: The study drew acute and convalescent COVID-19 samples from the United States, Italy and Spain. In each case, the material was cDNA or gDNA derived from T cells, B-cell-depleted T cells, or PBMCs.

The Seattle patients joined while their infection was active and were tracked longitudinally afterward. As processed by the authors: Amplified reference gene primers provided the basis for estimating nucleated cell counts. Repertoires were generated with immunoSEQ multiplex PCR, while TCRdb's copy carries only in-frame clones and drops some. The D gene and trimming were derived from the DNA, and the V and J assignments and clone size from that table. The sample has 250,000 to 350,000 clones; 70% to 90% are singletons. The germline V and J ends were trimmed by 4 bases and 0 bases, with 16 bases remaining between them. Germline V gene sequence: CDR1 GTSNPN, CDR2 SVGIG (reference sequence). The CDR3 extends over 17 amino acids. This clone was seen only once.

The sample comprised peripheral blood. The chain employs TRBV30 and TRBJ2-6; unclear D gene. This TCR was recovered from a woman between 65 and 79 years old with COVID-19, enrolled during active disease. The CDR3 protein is CAWKRWAVHSGANVLTF. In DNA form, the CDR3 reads TGTGCCTGGAAAAGGTGGGCAGTCCACTCTGGGGCCAACGTCCTGACTTTC.